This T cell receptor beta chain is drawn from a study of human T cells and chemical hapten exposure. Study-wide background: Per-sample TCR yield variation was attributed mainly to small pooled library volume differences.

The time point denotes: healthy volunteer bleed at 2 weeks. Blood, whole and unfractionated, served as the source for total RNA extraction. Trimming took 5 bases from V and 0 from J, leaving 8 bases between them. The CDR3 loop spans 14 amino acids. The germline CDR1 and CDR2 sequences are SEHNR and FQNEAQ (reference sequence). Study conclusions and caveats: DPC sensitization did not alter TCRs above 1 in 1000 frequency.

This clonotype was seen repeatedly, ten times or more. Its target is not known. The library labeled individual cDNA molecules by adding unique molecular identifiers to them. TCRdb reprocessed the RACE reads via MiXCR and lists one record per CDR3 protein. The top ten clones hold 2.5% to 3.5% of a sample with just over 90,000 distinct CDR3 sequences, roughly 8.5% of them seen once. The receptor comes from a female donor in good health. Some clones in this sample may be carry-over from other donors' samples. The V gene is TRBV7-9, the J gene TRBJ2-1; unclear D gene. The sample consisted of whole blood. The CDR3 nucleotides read TGTGCCAGCAGCATCAGCGACTCCTACAATGAGCAGTTCTTC. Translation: CASSISDSYNEQFF.